Following are 14 T cell receptor beta chains from one sample sequenced in a study of T cells expressing NK-cell markers. TCRdb reprocessed the 5' RACE reads and keeps a single row for each CDR3 protein, giving no DNA. The sample's table shows hundreds of thousands of distinct CDR3 sequences. What was sequenced was blood T cells: a sorted CD56 or NKG2C T cell subset, CD4+ or CD8+ T cells, or bulk PBMC T cells (not recorded which). The source is a woman aged 18 to 75 in good health.

The chain joins TRBV29-1 to TRBJ2-1. The CDR3 runs 13 residues. Germline CDR1 is SQVTM and CDR2 is ANQGSEA. CDR3 region: CSHDRDRGNEQFF.

The gene calls are TRBV18 and TRBJ2-5; checking the TCRdb D call of TRBD1 is not possible without DNA. The germline V gene has CDR1 KGHSH and CDR2 LQKENI. The CDR3 consists of 15 residues. The CDR3 is CASSPRTTAQETQYF.

CDR3 sequence: CASSSTSTEQFF. The chain combines TRBV28 with TRBJ2-1. CDR1 is MDHEN and CDR2 is SYDVKM in the germline V gene. CDR3 length equals 12 residues.

The chain links TRBV7-8 to TRBJ2-1; the TCRdb D gene call, TRBD2, has no DNA to confirm it. The CDR3 is 17 amino acids. Germline values: CDR1 SGHVS, CDR2 FQNEAQ. Here the CDR3 reads CASSLNHGTSPLNEQFF.

The chain carries TRBV5-1 and TRBJ2-2; without DNA, the TCRdb call of TRBD1 cannot be checked. CDR1 is SGHRS and CDR2 is YFSETQ in the germline V gene. The CDR3 runs to 15 residues. This CDR3 is CATRSTGSNTGELFF.

The chain joins TRBV7-8 to TRBJ2-1. The germline CDR1 and CDR2 sequences are SGHVS and FQNEAQ. The CDR3 extends over 12 amino acids. The CDR3 protein is CASSTANNEQFF.

The rearrangement joins TRBV4-3 to TRBJ2-1; TCRdb returns TRBD1, unconfirmable since there is no DNA. This CDR3 has 15 residues. Germline CDR1 reads LGHNA; CDR2 reads YSLEER. CDR3 in amino acids: CASSQVSGGYNEQFF.

This sequence joins TRBV7-8 and TRBJ1-5; TCRdb's assignment of TRBD1 cannot be checked, as there is no DNA. The CDR3 has 16 residues. The germline CDR1 and CDR2 sequences are SGHVS and FQNEAQ. The chain's CDR3 is CASSPQTGTSNQPQHF.

This rearrangement joins TRBV12-3 or TRBV12-4 to TRBJ2-3; TCRdb lists TRBD2, though no DNA is available to test this call. The CDR3 totals 15 residues. The CDR3 here is CASRPGLGGSDTQYF.

The chain recombines TRBV29-1 with TRBJ2-1. Germline V gene data show CDR1 as SQVTM and CDR2 as ANQGSEA. CDR3 size: 11 residues. CDR3 region: CSGGSYNEQFF.

The chain is built from TRBV20-1 and TRBJ2-3; TCRdb outputs TRBD1, but without DNA this stays unchecked. Germline values: CDR1 DFQATT, CDR2 SNEGSKA (reference sequence). CDR3 length equals 14 residues. The CDR3 spells CSVDGGAPTDTQYF.

The chain carries TRBV6-1 and TRBJ1-1. The CDR3 has 16 amino acids. Germline CDR1 and CDR2: MNHNS and SASEGT. This CDR3 reads CASTPSLAPEGTEAFF.

The rearrangement joins TRBV20-1 to TRBJ2-4; TCRdb outputs TRBD1, but without DNA this stays unchecked. The CDR3 has 15 amino acids. From germline, CDR1 is DFQATT and CDR2 SNEGSKA (reference sequence). This CDR3 reads CSARPRAGTKNIQYF.

The chain recombines TRBV25-1 with TRBJ1-1; the TRBD1 assignment by TCRdb is unverifiable without DNA. Germline V lookup: CDR1 MGHDK, CDR2 SYGVNS. There are 13 residues in the CDR3. CDR3 sequence: CASSRSGVAEAFF. Filled out from reference TRBV25-1 and TRBJ1-1, the complete variable domain reads EADIYQTPRYLVIGTGKKITLECSQTMGHDKMYWYQQDPGMELHLIHYSYGVNSTEKGDLSSESTVSRIRTEHFPLTLESARPSHTSQYLCASSRSGVAEAFFGQGTRLTVV.